This note documents a single T cell receptor beta chain sequence. This sample stems from a study of glioma-infiltrating T cells. V was clipped by 6 bases and J by 5 bases, with 15 bases between them. Germline lookup yields CDR1 MNHEY and CDR2 SMNVEV (reference sequence). This CDR3 is 14 amino acids long. The iRepertoire nested amplicon-rescue multiplex PCR amplified TCR alpha and beta CDR3s from RNA. TCRdb recomputed calls from the multiplex PCR reads with MiXCR, one row per CDR3 protein. This table has about 140,000 distinct CDR3 sequences, about two fifths appearing once. The material sequenced was glioma tissue, nonneoplastic brain tissue, or PBMCs (not recorded which). This chain joins TRBV27 and TRBJ2-3, with D hard to call. The sequence came from a human donor with low-grade glioma or glioblastoma, undergoing nonglioma brain surgery, or in good health (not recorded which). CDR3 protein: CASSDGRFRDTQYF. CDR3 nucleotide sequence: TGTGCCAGCAGCGACGGGCGGTTCAGAGATACGCAGTATTTT.